This T cell receptor beta chain derives from a study of cytomegalovirus exposure and HLA in healthy donors. The CDR3 sequence is 12 residues long. V was trimmed by 1 base and J by 13 bases, leaving 14 bases between them. Per germline, CDR1 SGHDT and CDR2 YYEEEE. Findings of the study overall: DRB1 had the most TCR associations and HLA-C the fewest, a later analysis found, with rates varying by HLA locus. With later analysis, a missense DCLRE1C variant became linked to TCR beta V- and J-gene trimming.

The PCR was carried out with 60 Vbeta primers and 13 Jbeta primers. TCRdb keeps only in-frame clones here, not all; method: immunoSEQ multiplex PCR. In the table there are more than 95,000 clones, 79% of which are singletons. About this clone: Antigen: not known.

This chain uses TRBV5-6 with TRBJ2-5; perhaps TRBD1 as D (5 bases). The sample taken for sequencing was PBMCs. The TCR was taken from a man aged 25 to 45 in good health and CMV-seropositive. The CDR3 is CASSLWQGGVYF. CDR3 DNA: TGTGCCAGCAGCTTGTGGCAGGGTGGAGTGTACTTC.